This entry features one TCR beta chain sequence. This clonotype was counted only a few times. No cognate antigen has been identified for it. The final CDR3 position lacks the conserved phenylalanine or tryptophan, pointing to a likely read error. Trimming removed 4 bases from V and 2 bases from J; the gene matches leave 4 bases unexplained. Both ends counted, the CDR3 spans 14 residues. Only CDR3 DNA is held: 42 bases, read in frame from base 1. Looking up the germline V gene yields CDR1 WSHSY and CDR2 SAAADI. This record belongs to a study of T cells in Graves' hyperthyroidism and ophthalmopathy (dated by TCRdb to between 2018 and 2021). In terms of the full investigation: Peripheral blood samples were taken at initial diagnosis, before any treatment was given. Prospective prediction of ophthalmopathy was tested in an independent validation cohort consisting of 18 to 20 hyperthyroidism patients and over 15 patients who later progressed to ophthalmopathy. To identify TCR V-J signatures that set the groups apart, the researchers used a discovery cohort of 100 patients, made up of 43 with Graves' ophthalmopathy and around 58 with stable Graves' hyperthyroidism. In addition, the study compared T-cell repertoires in thyroid tissue and in blood from several Graves' hyperthyroidism patients. The approximately 98 discovery patients were randomly divided into training and test sets at a 7:3 ratio. Following sampling, methimazole starting at 30 mg daily was given to hyperthyroidism patients, and high-dose intravenous methylprednisolone was given to ophthalmopathy patients. The paper reports TCR Vbeta CDR3 sequencing of approximately 140 peripheral blood samples: approximately 41 ophthalmopathy, fewer than 80 hyperthyroidism and around 17 progressor patients.

Graves' hyperthyroidism was defined as stable when no progression to ophthalmopathy occurred over 18 months of follow-up. Hyperthyroidism patients were newly diagnosed, had a disease duration of under 2 months, and were aged 18 to 65 years. Exclusion was applied to patients with uncontrolled infections, other autoimmune diseases, pregnancy or lactation. Diagnoses were based on clinical symptoms, serum thyroxine and TRAb, thyroid ultrasound and orbital computed tomography. Ficoll-Paque density gradient centrifugation was used to isolate PBMCs from around 10 ml of fresh peripheral blood. Total RNA was extracted using Trizol reagent, and RNA quality was assessed on an Agilent 2100 Bioanalyzer. Beyond this particular receptor, the publication reports: In validation, progression to ophthalmopathy was predicted by the model with 70.59% sensitivity and nearly 75% specificity, a median of roughly 6 months before onset. In cross-validation, a model built on a 13 V-J signature told ophthalmopathy apart from stable hyperthyroidism with just under 90% sensitivity and about 81% specificity, and in testing the same model reached 80%/75%. Most expanded thyroid clonotypes (frequency above 0.001) were also detected in blood, suggesting blood repertoires may reflect thyroid immune responses. No statistical method was used to fix the sample size in advance, and group allocation was not hidden from the investigators.

The TCR beta CDR3 regions were amplified from RNA transcripts. The first round of RT-PCR for the TCR CDR3 was performed with the HTBI primer set and the Qiagen OneStep RT-PCR kit. A second multiplex PCR round built the libraries, followed by size selection and purification. Paired-end sequencing of the libraries was performed with 100 bp reads on an Illumina HiSeq2000. For the original study's pipeline: SOAPnuke was used to process the raw data, removing reads that contained adapters or uncalled bases, had a mean Phred below 15, or lacked an exact match to the constant primer or identifier. High-quality paired reads were merged with COPE v1.2.5, and unique nucleotide sequences were defined as clonotypes. MiTCR v1.1 was used to align the clonotypes against IMGT TRBV, TRBD and TRBJ reference segments. The analysis was restricted to V-J combinations with a frequency above 0.0001, which together covered 99% to 99.2% of the repertoires. A TCS score was defined as the ratio between F50 (clonal expansion) and ExV (chaos), using BLOSUM62-based TCRdist between CDR3 peptides within each V-J. Welch's t-statistics and random forest reduced fewer than 550 V-J features to 13, which were used in a naive Bayes classifier (R e1071). TCRdb took the public reads, trimmed them with fastp at Q25, ran MiXCR for clone calling and kept in-frame beta chains. When rows share a CDR3 protein, they turn into one entry using the most common DNA and genes. The V and J calls follow TCRdb's processing rather than the paper's. In all, the sample holds 550,000 to 800,000 distinct CDR3 sequences, and around a sixth of those were seen once. The ten largest clones capture around a sixth of the sample.

The TCR comes from a man aged 45-65 years with Graves' hyperthyroidism. The specimen was blood. The sequence is built from TRBV10-2 and TRBJ2-5; 7 bases in the junction line up with TRBD2. The DNA sequence is TGCGCCAGCAGTGGAGGACTAGATCAAGAGACCCAGTACCTC. It is translated as CASSGGLDQETQYL.